This T cell receptor beta chain was sequenced for a study of blood T cell repertoires in COVID-19. Looking at the study overall: In each case, the material was cDNA or gDNA derived from T cells, B-cell-depleted T cells, or PBMCs.

CDR1 and CDR2 from the germline V gene are GTSNPN and SVGIG (reference sequence). The V and J ends lost 2 bases and 0 bases, in that order; junction bases with no gene match: 8. The CDR3 runs to 17 residues. This table comes from immunoSEQ multiplex PCR, and its TCRdb copy is limited to in-frame clones, with some not included. The sample lists 120,000 to 150,000 clones; around 91% were seen once. V usage is TRBV30 and J usage is TRBJ2-3; 10 nucleotides align to TRBD2. This clonotype was obtained from a woman in her sixties or seventies with active COVID-19. The sequencing sample was made of peripheral blood. CDR3 sequence: CAWSRTSGASSTDTQYF. Written as DNA, the CDR3 is TGTGCCTGGAGTCGGACTAGCGGCGCCTCTAGCACAGATACGCAGTATTTT.